A selection of T cell receptor beta chains follows, all from one sample in a study of breast tumors, draining lymph nodes, adjacent tissues. TCRdb ran MiXCR on the multiplex PCR reads and lists one entry per CDR3 protein. In the table there are about 200,000 distinct CDR3 sequences, approximately 33% of which are singletons. Sequencing input: axillary lymph node tissue. These receptors all stem from a female donor with breast cancer. Some clones in this sample may be carry-over from other donors' samples. The CDR3 runs from the conserved cysteine through the conserved F or W. D genes are given only for firm matches. Expanded clones are given a class, and other clones once, few, many or no size at all.

J	D	size	V	DNA	CDR3
TRBJ2-7	.	many	TRBV5-1	TGCGCCAGCAGCTTGGTGGTACAGCCTTACGAGCAGTACTTC	CASSLVVQPYEQYF
TRBJ2-1	TRBD2	.	TRBV20-1	TGCAGTGCTTGGAGCGGGAGGGCCTCCTACAATGAGCAGTTCTTC	CSAWSGRASYNEQFF
TRBJ2-7	TRBD2	many	TRBV6-2/TRBV6-3	TGTGCCAGCAGTTCCCCTAGCGGGGGGGCTTTAACCTACGAGCAGTACTTC	CASSSPSGGALTYEQYF
TRBJ1-6	.	.	TRBV7-9	TGTGCCAGCAGCTACCAGCGGGGGCTTAGGCTGAATTCACCCCTCCACTTT	CASSYQRGLRLNSPLHF
TRBJ2-4	.	many	TRBV7-2	TGTGCCAGCAGCTCTCGGACGAGCATTCAGTACTTC	CASSSRTSIQYF
TRBJ2-2	TRBD2	.	TRBV27	TGTGCCAGCAGTTTGCGGGGGGCCGGGGAGCTGTTTTTT	CASSLRGAGELFF
TRBJ2-2	TRBD1	many	TRBV6-1	TGTGCCAGCAGTCCCGGACAGGGTGGTTTAGTCGGGGAGCTGTTTTTT	CASSPGQGGLVGELFF
TRBJ2-5	TRBD2	many	TRBV6-2/TRBV6-3	TGTGCCAGCAGTTCAGGGGGACCGACGACTAGCGGGAGCAAAGAGACCCAGTACTTC	CASSSGGPTTSGSKETQYF
TRBJ2-5	.	many	TRBV9	TGTGCCAGCAGCCCCCGCCTAACGTTAGGGGAGACCCAGTACTTC	CASSPRLTLGETQYF
TRBJ2-5	TRBD1	many	TRBV3-1	TGTGCCAGCAGCCAAGGGACAGGGAAGAAAGAGACCCAGTACTTC	CASSQGTGKKETQYF
TRBJ2-1	.	many	TRBV19	TGTGCCAGTAGCACTGTCAATGAGCAGTTCTTC	CASSTVNEQFF